These T cell receptor beta chains were read from a single sample in a study of blood T cell repertoires in COVID-19. Clones were sequenced by immunoSEQ multiplex PCR, and TCRdb holds only the in-frame ones, with some missing. Of some 51,000 clones detected, 91% appear once; the ten largest clones hold approximately 2.8%. Source material: peripheral blood. All receptors come from a man aged 50-59 years with acute or convalescent COVID-19. CDR3s include the opening cysteine and the closing phenylalanine or tryptophan. The D gene is left open where the match is weak. Size is omitted from some rows. Given values are once, few, many or a class for expanded clones.

D gene,V gene,J gene,clone size,CDR3 DNA,CDR3 protein
-,TRBV2,TRBJ2-7,-,TGTGCCTCAACACACCAGGAAACCTACGAGCAGTACTTC,CASTHQETYEQYF
TRBD1,TRBV3-1/TRBV3-2,TRBJ2-4,-,TGTGCCAGCAGCTACACGCCGGGACAGGGGACCATTCAGTACTTC,CASSYTPGQGTIQYF
TRBD1,TRBV2,TRBJ2-7,-,TGTGCCAGCAGCCGGGACAGGGGATCCTACGAGCAGTACTTC,CASSRDRGSYEQYF
TRBD1,TRBV5-1,TRBJ2-7,-,TGCGCCAGCCGACAGGGAAACTACGAGCAGTACTTC,CASRQGNYEQYF
-,TRBV10-3,TRBJ1-1,-,TGTGCCACCTCACCACAGGCCACTGAAGCTTTCTTT,CATSPQATEAFF
TRBD2,TRBV11-3,TRBJ2-2,-,TGTGCCAGCAGCACCCGGCCGGGACTAGCGGGGTACACCGGGGAGCTGTTTTTT,CASSTRPGLAGYTGELFF
-,TRBV4-1,TRBJ1-1,-,TGCGCCAGCAGCCAAGACGCGGGGGGACTTACCACTGAAGCTTTCTTT,CASSQDAGGLTTEAFF
TRBD1,TRBV29-1,TRBJ2-7,-,TGCAGCGTTGGGGACAGGGTCTACGAGCAGTACTTC,CSVGDRVYEQYF
-,TRBV18,TRBJ1-5,-,TGTGCCAGCTCACCGGCCGGGGGGAGCAATCAGCCCCAGCATTTT,CASSPAGGSNQPQHF
-,TRBV18,TRBJ1-1,-,TGTGCCAGCTCACGAGACTCGAACACTGAAGCTTTCTTT,CASSRDSNTEAFF
TRBD2,TRBV29-1,TRBJ2-3,-,TGCAGCGCCCAAGCGGGGCAAGGGAGAGGTAAAGATACGCAGTATTTT,CSAQAGQGRGKDTQYF
TRBD1,TRBV19,TRBJ2-3,-,TGTGCCAGTAAGACACAGGGGCTCCTTCCCACAGATACGCAGTATTTT,CASKTQGLLPTDTQYF
-,TRBV3-1/TRBV3-2,TRBJ1-1,-,TGTGCCAGCAGCCAGTCGGGGATCAGGTCGAACACTGAAGCTTTCTTT,CASSQSGIRSNTEAFF
-,TRBV10-3,TRBJ1-2,-,TGTGCCATCAGTGACCAAGGGGGAATGAACTATGGCTACACCTTC,CAISDQGGMNYGYTF
-,TRBV13,TRBJ2-3,-,TGTGCCAGCAGCTTATTTTCAGGGCGCGCTAGCACAGATACGCAGTATTTT,CASSLFSGRASTDTQYF
TRBD1,TRBV25-1,TRBJ1-2,-,TGTGCCAGCAGTGAGACAGGGATCTTAGGCTATGGCTACACCTTC,CASSETGILGYGYTF
-,TRBV30,TRBJ2-1,-,TGTGCCTGGAGCGGCGGTAGCTCCTACAATGAGCAGTTCTTC,CAWSGGSSYNEQFF
-,TRBV5-4,TRBJ2-7,-,TGTGCCAGCAGCGACCCGGGACTGGCGGCCTACGAGCAGTACTTC,CASSDPGLAAYEQYF
-,TRBV19,TRBJ2-7,once,TGTGCCAGTAGTTTCCATGGGCAGGGTGCCGAGCAGTACTTC,CASSFHGQGAEQYF
-,TRBV3-1/TRBV3-2,TRBJ2-7,few,TGTGCCAGCAGCCAAACAGGACGATCCTACGAGCAGTACTTC,CASSQTGRSYEQYF
-,TRBV19,TRBJ1-5,-,TGTGCCAGTAGTATCCGGGACACAAATCAGCCCCAGCATTTT,CASSIRDTNQPQHF
TRBD1,TRBV29-1,TRBJ2-7,-,TGCAGCGTGGTTGACAGGGGCCTGAGCTCCTACGAGCAGTACTTC,CSVVDRGLSSYEQYF
TRBD1,TRBV9,TRBJ1-2,-,TGTGCCAGCAGCCCCCGGACAGGGGGCTTATTTGGCTACACCTTC,CASSPRTGGLFGYTF
TRBD1,TRBV9,TRBJ1-1,-,TGTGCCAGCAGCGTATCCGGGACAGTGAACACTGAAGCTTTCTTT,CASSVSGTVNTEAFF
-,TRBV19,TRBJ1-1,-,TGTGCCAGTACTAAAAGGAGGGACACTGAAGCTTTCTTT,CASTKRRDTEAFF
TRBD1,TRBV6-6,TRBJ2-1,-,TGTGCCAGCAGTGGCCGGGACAGGGGAGTTTCGGAGCAGTTCTTC,CASSGRDRGVSEQFF